This TCR beta chain was sequenced during a study of OX40 agonist ivuxolimab in advanced cancers. As for this clone: Its antigen is undetermined.

Repertoires were generated with immunoSEQ multiplex PCR, while TCRdb's copy carries only in-frame clones and drops some. The table has 66,000 or so clones, about 80% seen once. Broader study findings: Partly responding patients at 0.1-3.0 mg/kg showed some of the smallest clonal expansion.

This receptor was taken from an adult with an advanced solid tumor such as melanoma, head and neck, liver or kidney cancer. Sequencing used CD4+ or CD8+ T cells sorted from blood, obtained in a trial of the OX40 agonist ivuxolimab.

The CDR3 region has the DNA TGTGCCAGCAGCCTAGTACCCTTGTCCCAAGATACGCAGTATTTT. Its protein is CASSLVPLSQDTQYF. The chain uses TRBV7-2 and TRBJ2-3; D is unclear. The CDR3 spans 15 residues. The germline V gene encodes CDR1 SGHTA and CDR2 FQGNSA. V gave up 5 bases and J gave up 5 bases, with 17 bases separating them.